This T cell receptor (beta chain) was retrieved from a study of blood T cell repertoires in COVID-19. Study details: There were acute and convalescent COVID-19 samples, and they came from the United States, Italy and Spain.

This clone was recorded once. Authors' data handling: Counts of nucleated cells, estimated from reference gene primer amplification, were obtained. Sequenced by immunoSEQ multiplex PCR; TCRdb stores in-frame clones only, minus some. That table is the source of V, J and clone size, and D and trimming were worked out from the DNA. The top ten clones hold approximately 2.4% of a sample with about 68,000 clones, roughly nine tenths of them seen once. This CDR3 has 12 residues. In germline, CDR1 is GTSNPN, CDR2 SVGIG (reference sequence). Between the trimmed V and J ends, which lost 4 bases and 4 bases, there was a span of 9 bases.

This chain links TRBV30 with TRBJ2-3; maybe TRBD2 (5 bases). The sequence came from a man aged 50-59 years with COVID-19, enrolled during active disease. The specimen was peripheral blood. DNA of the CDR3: TGTGCCTGGACCTCGGGGTCAGATACGCAGTATTTT. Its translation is CAWTSGSDTQYF.